These T cell receptor beta chains were read from a single sample in a study of cytomegalovirus exposure and HLA in healthy donors. Sequencing used immunoSEQ multiplex PCR; TCRdb keeps in-frame clones, though not all of them. Here the sample spans 100,000 to 150,000 clones, less than 80% being singletons. Sample: PBMCs. The receptors stem from a man between 45 and 60 years old in good health and CMV-seronegative. Each CDR3 is given with its conserved first and last residue. The D gene is left open where the match is weak. The size entry is marked missing in some rows and otherwise reads once, few, many or a size class.

TRBJ1-2,NA,TRBV2,NA,CASSESGYGYTF,TGTGCCAGCAGTGAATCGGGCTATGGCTACACCTTC
TRBJ1-5,NA,TRBV13,NA,CASSPGGEQPQHF,TGTGCCAGCAGCCCTGGGGGGGAACAGCCCCAGCATTTT
TRBJ1-2,NA,TRBV11-2,NA,CASSSGPTAYGYTF,TGTGCCAGCAGCTCCGGCCCGACAGCCTATGGCTACACCTTC
TRBJ1-4,NA,TRBV15,NA,CATSRVVGSNEKLFF,TGTGCCACCAGCAGAGTGGTTGGGAGTAATGAAAAACTGTTTTTT
TRBJ1-3,TRBD1,TRBV19,NA,CASSPDRGLKGNTIYF,TGTGCCAGTTCCCCGGACAGGGGGCTTAAGGGAAACACCATATATTTT
TRBJ1-3,NA,TRBV19,NA,CASSMEASGNTIYF,TGTGCCAGTAGTATGGAGGCCTCTGGAAACACCATATATTTT
TRBJ1-4,NA,TRBV7-2,NA,CASSLSGEGEKLFF,TGTGCCAGCAGCTTAAGTGGAGAGGGTGAAAAACTGTTTTTT
TRBJ2-4,TRBD1,TRBV19,NA,CASSLPGQGNIQYF,TGTGCCAGTAGTTTACCGGGACAGGGTAACATTCAGTACTTC
TRBJ1-5,NA,TRBV5-6,NA,CASSQGLGEQPQHF,TGTGCCAGCAGCCAGGGACTTGGTGAACAGCCCCAGCATTTT
TRBJ2-3,TRBD2,TRBV5-6,NA,CASSLYTSGAPSTDTQYF,TGTGCCAGCAGCTTGTATACTAGCGGGGCCCCTAGCACAGATACGCAGTATTTT
TRBJ1-3,NA,TRBV6-5,NA,CASTLRRASGTIYF,TGTGCCAGCACCCTGCGGAGGGCTAGCGGCACCATATATTTT
TRBJ2-7,TRBD2,TRBV7-2,NA,CASSRTSGGVAYEQYF,TGTGCCAGCAGCCGGACTAGCGGGGGTGTTGCCTACGAGCAGTACTTC
TRBJ2-1,TRBD2,TRBV10-3,few,CAISGGLAGGLEQFF,TGTGCCATCAGTGGGGGACTAGCGGGGGGGCTTGAGCAGTTCTTC
TRBJ2-2,NA,TRBV9,NA,CASSRGIDRATGELFF,TGTGCCAGCAGCCGGGGGATTGACAGGGCAACCGGGGAGCTGTTTTTT
TRBJ1-1,TRBD1,TRBV6-1,NA,CASSEEGDRGDPEAFF,TGTGCCAGCAGTGAAGAAGGCGACAGGGGGGATCCTGAAGCTTTCTTT
TRBJ2-1,TRBD2,TRBV4-1,NA,CASSQDSGLAGVREQFF,TGCGCCAGCAGCCAAGATTCTGGGCTAGCGGGGGTGCGTGAGCAGTTCTTC
TRBJ1-5,TRBD1,TRBV6-5,NA,CASRVGQGNQPQHF,TGTGCCAGCAGAGTTGGACAGGGGAATCAGCCCCAGCATTTT
TRBJ1-4,NA,TRBV7-9,NA,CSSSFDISTNEKLFF,TGTTCCAGCAGTTTCGACATATCAACTAATGAAAAACTGTTTTTT
TRBJ2-5,TRBD1,TRBV5-1,NA,CASSSLTGGGETQYF,TGCGCCAGCAGCTCCCTAACAGGGGGCGGAGAGACCCAGTACTTC
TRBJ2-7,TRBD1,TRBV10-2,NA,CASAIRDRGYEQYF,TGCGCCAGCGCAATCCGGGACAGGGGCTACGAGCAGTACTTC
TRBJ2-5,NA,TRBV9,NA,CASSATGIQETQYF,TGTGCCAGCAGCGCTACGGGGATACAAGAGACCCAGTACTTC
TRBJ1-1,NA,TRBV18,NA,CASSPRDAGTNTEAFF,TGTGCCAGCTCACCACGAGATGCAGGGACAAACACTGAAGCTTTCTTT
TRBJ2-7,NA,TRBV6-5,NA,CASSYTHRPDYEQYF,TGTGCCAGCAGTTACACCCACAGGCCAGACTACGAGCAGTACTTC
TRBJ1-3,NA,TRBV7-2,NA,CASSLGIGGSSGNTIYF,TGTGCCAGCAGCTTAGGAATAGGGGGTTCGTCCGGAAACACCATATATTTT
TRBJ1-4,TRBD1,TRBV5-4,NA,CASSSDRGIMNEKLFF,TGTGCCAGCAGCTCGGACAGGGGAATCATGAATGAAAAACTGTTTTTT
TRBJ1-3,NA,TRBV6-5,NA,CASSYNRNPGNTIYF,TGTGCCAGCAGTTACAACAGAAATCCGGGAAACACCATATATTTT
TRBJ2-7,NA,TRBV28,NA,CASSRGTYKQYF,TGTGCCAGCAGTAGAGGAACCTACAAGCAGTACTTC
TRBJ1-2,NA,TRBV6-1,few,CASRSPEDPGYTF,TGTGCCAGCAGATCGCCAGAAGATCCTGGCTACACCTTC
TRBJ2-2,TRBD1,TRBV29-1,NA,CSVEVQGATGELFF,TGCAGCGTTGAGGTACAGGGGGCCACCGGGGAGCTGTTTTTT
TRBJ2-5,NA,TRBV5-6,NA,CASSPTAQETQYF,TGTGCCAGCAGCCCGACAGCCCAAGAGACCCAGTACTTC
TRBJ2-7,NA,TRBV29-1,NA,CSVVFPKGPYEQYF,TGCAGCGTTGTTTTTCCTAAGGGGCCTTACGAGCAGTACTTC
TRBJ1-2,TRBD1,TRBV28,NA,CASSGPGQGFGYTF,TGTGCCAGCAGCGGACCGGGACAGGGGTTTGGCTACACCTTC
TRBJ2-7,NA,TRBV9,once,CASSPRGDPSSYEQYF,TGTGCCAGCAGCCCGCGCGGGGACCCTAGCTCCTACGAGCAGTACTTC
TRBJ2-2,NA,TRBV5-1,NA,CASSLSFGDTGELFF,TGCGCCAGCAGCCTGTCTTTCGGGGACACCGGGGAGCTGTTTTTT
TRBJ2-3,TRBD2,TRBV4-1,NA,CASSPGRGYTDTQYF,TGCGCCAGCAGCCCGGGGCGGGGGTACACAGATACGCAGTATTTT
TRBJ2-5,TRBD2,TRBV5-4,NA,CASSAGTSGGGSQYF,TGTGCCAGCAGCGCCGGGACTAGCGGGGGTGGATCCCAGTACTTC
TRBJ1-5,NA,TRBV19,NA,CASSMGRAYSNQPQHF,TGTGCCAGTAGTATGGGCAGGGCATATAGCAATCAGCCCCAGCATTTT
TRBJ1-6,NA,TRBV9,NA,CASSASLFNSPLHF,TGTGCCAGCAGCGCCAGTCTGTTCAATTCACCCCTCCACTTT
TRBJ1-4,NA,TRBV29-1,NA,CSANTRDSNEKLFF,TGCAGCGCAAACACCAGGGATTCTAATGAAAAACTGTTTTTT
TRBJ2-1,TRBD1,TRBV4-3,few,CASSPRAQGAYNEQFF,TGCGCCAGCAGCCCCCGAGCGCAGGGGGCCTACAATGAGCAGTTCTTC
TRBJ1-6,TRBD1,TRBV19,NA,CASRRGQGLLSGSPLHF,TGTGCCAGTAGAAGAGGACAGGGGTTATTGTCTGGTTCACCCCTCCACTTT
TRBJ1-2,NA,TRBV6-8,NA,CASSSHQRIGNYGYTF,TGTGCCAGCAGTTCTCACCAGCGGATAGGGAACTATGGCTACACCTTC
TRBJ1-1,TRBD1,TRBV30,NA,CAWSQGTGADTEAFF,TGTGCCTGGAGTCAGGGGACAGGGGCGGACACTGAAGCTTTCTTT
TRBJ2-4,NA,TRBV28,NA,CASSTGSLAKNIQYF,TGTGCCAGCAGTACCGGGTCCCTAGCCAAAAACATTCAGTACTTC
TRBJ1-2,NA,TRBV5-4,few,CASSLDYGADYGYTF,TGTGCCAGCAGCTTGGATTATGGGGCGGACTATGGCTACACCTTC
TRBJ2-3,TRBD2,TRBV9,NA,CASWGGGGDTQYF,TGTGCCAGCTGGGGCGGGGGAGGAGATACGCAGTATTTT
TRBJ2-5,TRBD2,TRBV7-9,NA,CASSSPSGGAGETQYF,TGTGCCAGCAGCTCTCCTAGCGGGGGGGCAGGAGAGACCCAGTACTTC
TRBJ1-5,NA,TRBV28,NA,CASSSASQDGDNQPQHF,TGTGCCAGCAGTTCCGCCTCCCAGGACGGGGACAATCAGCCCCAGCATTTT
TRBJ1-5,NA,TRBV6-1,few,CASSEGSGGGPQHF,TGTGCCAGCAGTGAAGGCTCTGGAGGTGGGCCCCAGCATTTT
TRBJ2-3,TRBD2,TRBV27,NA,CASSFGTTLRTDTQYF,TGTGCCAGCAGTTTTGGGACTACTTTACGCACAGATACGCAGTATTTT
TRBJ1-1,NA,TRBV7-2,NA,CASSSSSGTLNTEAFF,TGTGCCAGCAGCTCATCGTCAGGCACCCTGAACACTGAAGCTTTCTTT
TRBJ2-1,NA,TRBV5-1,NA,CASSDKLGDTKKREQFF,TGCGCCAGCAGCGATAAACTCGGGGACACCAAGAAGAGGGAGCAGTTCTTC
TRBJ1-5,NA,TRBV6-5,NA,CASKQSYSNQPQHF,TGTGCCAGCAAGCAATCTTATAGCAATCAGCCCCAGCATTTT